Following are 19 T cell receptor beta chains from one sample sequenced in a study of radiotherapy plus CTLA-4 blockade in lung cancer. Profiled with immunoSEQ multiplex PCR; TCRdb holds only in-frame clones, not every one. The sample records just under 60,000 clones, approximately 65% being singletons. Source: peripheral blood, taken from a patient treated with radiotherapy plus ipilimumab. These TCRs come from a human donor with non-small cell lung cancer whose response to radiotherapy plus ipilimumab could not be evaluated.

A remark on this clone: Other nucleotide sequences from this sample produce the same CDR3. The CDR3 loop reads CASSPDRGNQPQHF. As DNA, the CDR3 is TGTGCCAGCAGCCCCGACAGGGGCAATCAGCCCCAGCATTTT. The V call is TRBV5-4, the J call TRBJ1-5; 7 nucleotides match TRBD1. The CDR3 covers 14 residues. From germline, CDR1 is SGHNT and CDR2 YYREEE (reference sequence). Unmatched junction bases numbered 3, after V lost 4 bases and J lost 2 bases.

This chain links TRBV7-6 with TRBJ1-2; D is perhaps TRBD1 (5 bases). The CDR3 totals 14 residues. V gave up 0 bases and J gave up 4 bases, with 9 bases separating them. Germline CDR1 SGHVS, CDR2 FNYEAQ. The CDR3 protein is CASSLAQQGYGYTF. CDR3 in DNA: TGTGCCAGCAGCTTAGCTCAGCAGGGCTATGGCTACACCTTC.

The chain joins TRBV19 to TRBJ1-2, with unresolved D. V lost 5 bases, J lost 3 bases, and 13 bases lay in between. There are 14 residues in the CDR3. Germline CDR1 reads LNHDA; CDR2 reads SQIVND (reference sequence). The CDR3 is CASSPNGRDYGYTF. CDR3 DNA: TGTGCCAGTAGTCCGAATGGGAGAGACTATGGCTACACCTTC. Looking up the rest from reference TRBV19 and TRBJ1-2 gives the full variable domain: DGGITQSPKYLFRKEGQNVTLSCEQNLNHDAMYWYRQDPGQGLRLIYYSQIVNDFQKGDIAEGYSVSREKKESFPLTVTSAQKNPTAFYLCASSPNGRDYGYTFGSGTRLTVV.

This clone was seen a handful of times. The chain has TRBV19 and TRBJ2-5, with 10 bases lining up with TRBD1. This CDR3 contains 13 residues. With 4 bases clipped from V and 7 bases from J, the junction kept 3 bases outside the gene matches. CDR1 and CDR2 (germline): LNHDA, SQIVND (reference sequence). The CDR3 here is CASSTGQGGTQYF. DNA of the CDR3: TGTGCCAGTAGTACCGGACAGGGGGGGACCCAGTACTTC.

The chain couples TRBV9 to TRBJ1-2, with 10 bases that match TRBD1. Germline V gives CDR1 SGDLS, CDR2 YYNGEE. V lost 4 bases to trimming and J lost 2 bases; unmatched junction nucleotides: 14. The CDR3 totals 18 residues. CDR3 region: CASSPYPHPGQGNYGYTF. CDR3 DNA: TGTGCCAGCAGCCCATATCCTCATCCGGGACAGGGGAACTATGGCTACACCTTC.

The genes are TRBV5-1 and TRBJ1-2, with 10 bases that match TRBD1. Trimming removed 0 bases from V and 6 bases from J; junction bases left unmatched: 5. The CDR3 consists of 15 residues. Germline CDR1 and CDR2: SGHRS and YFSETQ. The DNA of the CDR3 is TGCGCCAGCAGCTTGGGCGGACAGGGGGAAGATGGCTACACCTTC. Translating it yields CASSLGGQGEDGYTF.

The V call is TRBV5-1, the J call TRBJ2-7, with 9 bases fitting TRBD1. The germline gives CDR1 SGHRS, CDR2 YFSETQ. The CDR3 contains 14 residues. Trimming removed 8 bases from V and 4 bases from J; junction bases left unmatched: 10. CDR3 residues: CASARDRDGYEQYF. The CDR3 DNA sequence: TGCGCCAGTGCCCGGGACAGGGATGGGTACGAGCAGTACTTC.

This clone was detected only a few times. V and J are TRBV7-2 and TRBJ1-1; a possible D gene is TRBD1 (6 bases). The V and J ends lost 3 bases and 4 bases respectively, with 15 bases between them. CDR3 length equals 15 residues. Germline CDR1 reads SGHTA; CDR2 reads FQGNSA. The CDR3 here is CASSLGAGVVTEAFF. CDR3 nucleotide sequence: TGTGCCAGCAGCTTGGGGGCAGGGGTAGTCACTGAAGCTTTCTTT.

The table lists this clone with a count of one. The V and J genes are TRBV7-9 and TRBJ1-2, with D possibly matching TRBD1 (6 bases). Germline lookup yields CDR1 SEHNR and CDR2 FQNEAQ (reference sequence). The V gene lost 5 bases and the J gene lost 6 bases, with 16 bases spanning the gap. CDR3 length equals 14 residues. In DNA form, the CDR3 reads TGTGCCAGCAGCACAGGTTCGGGACACGATGGCTACACCTTC. Protein product: CASSTGSGHDGYTF.

J is TRBJ2-5 and V is TRBV9; TRBD1 is a possible D gene (5 bases). V was pared by 0 bases and J by 2 bases, with 11 bases between. There are 15 residues in the CDR3. Germline-derived CDR1 and CDR2 are SGDLS and YYNGEE. The CDR3 protein is CASSVAYRTQETQYF. For the CDR3, the DNA is TGTGCCAGCAGCGTAGCGTACAGGACACAAGAGACCCAGTACTTC. The full variable domain, in which reference TRBV9 and TRBJ2-5 provide the parts outside the CDR3, is DSGVTQTPKHLITATGQRVTLRCSPRSGDLSVYWYQQSLDQGLQFLIQYYNGEERAKGNILERFSAQQFPDLHSELNLSSLELGDSALYFCASSVAYRTQETQYFGPGTRLLVL.

A few counts support this clone. This chain connects TRBV9 to TRBJ1-3, with a weak D call TRBD1 (5 bases). The CDR3 loop spans 17 amino acids. Trimming took off 4 bases at V and 0 bases at J, with 17 bases between the two ends. Germline V gene lookup returns CDR1 SGDLS and CDR2 YYNGEE. CDR3 sequence: CASSPHLGTSSGNTIYF. The CDR3 DNA sequence: TGTGCCAGCAGCCCCCACCTGGGGACTTCCTCTGGAAACACCATATATTTT.

This clone was observed a few times. J is TRBJ1-1 and V is TRBV21-1; TRBD1, the table's D call, was not compared with the DNA. TRBV21-1 is marked as a pseudogene. The CDR3 loop spans 13 amino acids. The CDR3 protein is CASSPTGFAEAFF. In DNA, the CDR3 is TGTGCCAGCAGCCCCACAGGGTTCGCTGAAGCTTTCTTT.

The rearrangement uses TRBV7-8 and TRBJ2-3; TRBD1 might be the D (6 bases). Per germline, CDR1 SGHVS and CDR2 FQNEAQ. The CDR3 has 16 residues. The V gene lost 2 bases and the J gene lost 1 base, with 13 bases spanning the gap. The CDR3 coding sequence is TGTGCCAGCAGCTTATTTAGGGACACAGGCACAGATACGCAGTATTTT. Encoded protein: CASSLFRDTGTDTQYF.

This clone was seen a handful of times. V gene TRBV6-5 combines with J gene TRBJ1-3, with a possible D match to TRBD1 (6 bases). CDR1 and CDR2 (germline): MNHEY, SVGAGI. This CDR3 contains 15 residues. V gave up 5 bases and J gave up 4 bases, with 15 bases separating them. This CDR3 reads CASSPQGLWGNTIYF. The CDR3 region has the DNA TGTGCCAGCAGTCCTCAGGGGTTGTGGGGAAACACCATATATTTT.

The chain joins TRBV5-5 to TRBJ2-3, with D possibly TRBD2 on 5 matching bases. V was cut by 2 bases and J by 2 bases, with 9 bases left in between. Germline lookup yields CDR1 SGHKS and CDR2 YYEKEE (reference sequence). CDR3 length equals 14 residues. The CDR3 spells CASSLDYSTDTQYF. As DNA, the CDR3 is TGTGCCAGCAGCTTAGACTACTCCACAGATACGCAGTATTTT.

This clone was recorded a few times. This chain joins TRBV5-5 and TRBJ2-7; D gene unclear. The CDR3 sequence is 11 residues long. V gave up 5 bases and J gave up 5 bases, with 8 bases separating them. The germline gives CDR1 SGHKS, CDR2 YYEKEE (reference sequence). CDR3 loop: CASSPSDEQYF. CDR3 sequence (DNA): TGTGCCAGCAGTCCCTCGGACGAGCAGTACTTC.

CDR3 loop: CASSGLTGDTEAFF. The DNA of the CDR3 is TGTGCCAGCAGCGGTCTGACAGGGGACACTGAAGCTTTCTTT. The chain is built from TRBV2 and TRBJ1-1; the match to TRBD1 covers 8 bases. V dropped 6 bases and J dropped 3; count of bases not matched to a gene: 6. Looked up from germline, CDR1 is SNHLY and CDR2 is FYNNEI. CDR3 size: 14 residues.

CDR3: CASSLISGELFF. The CDR3 bases are TGTGCCAGCAGCCTTATTTCCGGGGAGCTGTTTTTT. The genes are TRBV4-2 and TRBJ2-2, with no clear D. CDR1 is LGHNA, CDR2 YNFKEQ, per germline. CDR3 size: 12 residues. The V and J ends lost 4 bases and 6 bases respectively, with 6 bases between them.

This clone has a handful of counts. CDR3 coding DNA: TGTGCCAGCAGTTACTCCCCCACCTACGAGCAGTACTTC. This translates into CASSYSPTYEQYF. This chain uses TRBV6-6 with TRBJ2-7; D not resolved. This CDR3 region has 13 residues. Germline V gene sequence: CDR1 MNHNY, CDR2 SVGAGI (reference sequence). V lost 0 bases to trimming and J lost 2 bases, with 5 bases between them.